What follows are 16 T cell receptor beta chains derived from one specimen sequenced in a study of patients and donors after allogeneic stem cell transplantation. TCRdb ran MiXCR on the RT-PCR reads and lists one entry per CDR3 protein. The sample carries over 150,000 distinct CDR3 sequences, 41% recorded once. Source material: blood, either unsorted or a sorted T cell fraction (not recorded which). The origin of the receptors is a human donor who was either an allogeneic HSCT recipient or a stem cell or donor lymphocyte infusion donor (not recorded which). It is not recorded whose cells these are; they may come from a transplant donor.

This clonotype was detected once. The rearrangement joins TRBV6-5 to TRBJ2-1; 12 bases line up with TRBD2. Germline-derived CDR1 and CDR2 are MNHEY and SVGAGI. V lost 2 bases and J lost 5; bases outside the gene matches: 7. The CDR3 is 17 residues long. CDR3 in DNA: TGTGCCAGCAGTTACGCCATGACTAGCGGGAGACACAATGAGCAGTTCTTC. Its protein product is CASSYAMTSGRHNEQFF.

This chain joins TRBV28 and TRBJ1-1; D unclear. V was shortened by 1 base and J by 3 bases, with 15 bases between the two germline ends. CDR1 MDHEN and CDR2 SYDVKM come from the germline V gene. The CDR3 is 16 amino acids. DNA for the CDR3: TGTGCCAGCAGTTTATCCCCCCGTGTGGAGGACACTGAAGCTTTCTTT. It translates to CASSLSPRVEDTEAFF.

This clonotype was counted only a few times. The CDR3 is CASSPTGTVLGSQHF. Written as DNA, the CDR3 is TGTGCCAGTAGTCCTACCGGGACAGTCTTAGGGTCCCAGCATTTT. The rearrangement uses TRBV19 and TRBJ1-5; 7 nucleotides agree with TRBD1. V was clipped by 5 bases and J by 11 bases; unmatched bases: 15. The germline gives CDR1 LNHDA, CDR2 SQIVND (reference sequence). The CDR3 consists of 15 residues.

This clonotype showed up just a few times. The CDR3 DNA sequence: TGCGCCAGCAAGAGGAGAACGAACACCGGGGAGCTGTTTTTT. Its protein is CASKRRTNTGELFF. The chain carries TRBV5-1 and TRBJ2-2; D uncertain. V gave up 6 bases and J gave up 0 bases, with 9 bases separating them. Germline CDR1 and CDR2: SGHRS and YFSETQ. The length of the CDR3 is 14 residues.

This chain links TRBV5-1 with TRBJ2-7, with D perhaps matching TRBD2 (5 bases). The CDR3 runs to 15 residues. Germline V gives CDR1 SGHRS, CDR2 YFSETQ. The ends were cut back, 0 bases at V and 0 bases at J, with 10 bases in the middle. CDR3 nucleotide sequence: TGCGCCAGCAGCTTGGTGGGAGCGAGCTCCTACGAGCAGTACTTC. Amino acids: CASSLVGASSYEQYF.

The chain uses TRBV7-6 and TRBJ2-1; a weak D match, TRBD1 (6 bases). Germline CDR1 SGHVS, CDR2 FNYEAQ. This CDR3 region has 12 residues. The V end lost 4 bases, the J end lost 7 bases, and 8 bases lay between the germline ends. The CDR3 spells CASSSGVNEQFF. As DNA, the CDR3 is TGTGCCAGCAGCTCAGGGGTAAATGAGCAGTTCTTC.

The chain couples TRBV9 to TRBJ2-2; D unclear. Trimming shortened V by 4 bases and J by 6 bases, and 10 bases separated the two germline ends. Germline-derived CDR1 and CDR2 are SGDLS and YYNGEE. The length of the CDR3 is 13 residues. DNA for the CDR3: TGTGCCAGCAGCCCTCCCCTCGCCGGGGAGCTGTTTTTT. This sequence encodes CASSPPLAGELFF. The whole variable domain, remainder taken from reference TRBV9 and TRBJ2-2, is DSGVTQTPKHLITATGQRVTLRCSPRSGDLSVYWYQQSLDQGLQFLIQYYNGEERAKGNILERFSAQQFPDLHSELNLSSLELGDSALYFCASSPPLAGELFFGEGSRLTVL.

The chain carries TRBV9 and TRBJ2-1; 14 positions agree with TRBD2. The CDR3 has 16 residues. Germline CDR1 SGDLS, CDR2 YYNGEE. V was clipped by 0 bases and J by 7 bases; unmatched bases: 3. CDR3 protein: CASSVAGTSGGNEQFF. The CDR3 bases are TGTGCCAGCAGCGTAGCCGGGACTAGCGGGGGTAATGAGCAGTTCTTC.

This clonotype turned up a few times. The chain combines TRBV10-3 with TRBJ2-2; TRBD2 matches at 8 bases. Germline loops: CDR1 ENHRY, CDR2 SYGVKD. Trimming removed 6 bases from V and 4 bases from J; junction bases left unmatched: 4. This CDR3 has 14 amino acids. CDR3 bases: TGTGCCATCAGAAGCGGGGGTAGCACCGGGGAGCTGTTTTTT. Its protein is CAIRSGGSTGELFF.

In DNA form, the CDR3 reads TGCGCCAGCAGCCAAGATCTTCGGACTAGCGGGAGGAGCGAGCAGTACTTC. Its translation is CASSQDLRTSGRSEQYF. This rearrangement joins TRBV4-1 to TRBJ2-7; TRBD2 agrees at 14 bases. Germline trimming cut 0 bases from V and 6 bases from J; bases unmatched to any gene: 7. Germline CDR1 reads MGHRA; CDR2 reads YSYEKL. The CDR3 extends over 17 amino acids.

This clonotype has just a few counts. The CDR3 loop is CASSRTDNEKLFF. The CDR3 bases are TGTGCCAGCAGCAGGACAGATAATGAAAAACTGTTTTTT. The chain combines TRBV7-9 with TRBJ1-4; perhaps TRBD1 as D (6 bases). V was clipped by 5 bases and J by 4 bases, with 8 bases between them. The CDR3 totals 13 residues. Germline CDR1 SEHNR, CDR2 FQNEAQ (reference sequence).

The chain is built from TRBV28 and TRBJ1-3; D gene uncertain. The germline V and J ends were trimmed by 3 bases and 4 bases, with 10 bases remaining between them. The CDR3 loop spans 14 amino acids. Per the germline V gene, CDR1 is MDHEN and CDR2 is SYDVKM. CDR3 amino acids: CASSLGSGGNTIYF. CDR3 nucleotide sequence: TGTGCCAGCAGTTTGGGTAGTGGAGGAAACACCATATATTTT.

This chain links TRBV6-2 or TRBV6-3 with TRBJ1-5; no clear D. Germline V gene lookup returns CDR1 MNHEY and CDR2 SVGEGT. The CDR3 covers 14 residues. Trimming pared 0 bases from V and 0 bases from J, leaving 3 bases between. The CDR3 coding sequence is TGTGCCAGCAGTTACTCGATTAGCAATCAGCCCCAGCATTTT. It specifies CASSYSISNQPQHF.

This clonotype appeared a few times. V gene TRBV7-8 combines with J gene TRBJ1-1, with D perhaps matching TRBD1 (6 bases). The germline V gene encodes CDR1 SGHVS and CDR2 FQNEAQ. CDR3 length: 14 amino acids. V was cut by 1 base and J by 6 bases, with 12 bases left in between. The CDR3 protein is CASSLGLTGSEAFF. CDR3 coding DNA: TGTGCCAGCAGCTTAGGCCTAACAGGGTCTGAAGCTTTCTTT. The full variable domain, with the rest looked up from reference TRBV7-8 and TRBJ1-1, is GAGVSQSPRYKVAKRGQDVALRCDPISGHVSLFWYQQALGQGPEFLTYFQNEAQLDKSGLPSDRFFAERPEGSVSTLKIQRTQQEDSAVYLCASSLGLTGSEAFFGQGTRLTVV.

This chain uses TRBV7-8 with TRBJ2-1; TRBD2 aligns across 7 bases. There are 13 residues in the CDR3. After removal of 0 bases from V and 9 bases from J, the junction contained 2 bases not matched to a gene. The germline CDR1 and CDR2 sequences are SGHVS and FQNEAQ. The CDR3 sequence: CASSLASGLEQFF. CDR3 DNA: TGTGCCAGCAGCTTAGCTAGCGGGCTTGAGCAGTTCTTC.

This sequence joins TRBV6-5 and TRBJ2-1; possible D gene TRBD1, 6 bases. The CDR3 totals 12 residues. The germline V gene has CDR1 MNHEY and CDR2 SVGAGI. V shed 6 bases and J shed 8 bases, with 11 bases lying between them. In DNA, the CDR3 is TGTGCCAGCAGCCAAGGGGGATATGAGCAGTTCTTC. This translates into CASSQGGYEQFF.